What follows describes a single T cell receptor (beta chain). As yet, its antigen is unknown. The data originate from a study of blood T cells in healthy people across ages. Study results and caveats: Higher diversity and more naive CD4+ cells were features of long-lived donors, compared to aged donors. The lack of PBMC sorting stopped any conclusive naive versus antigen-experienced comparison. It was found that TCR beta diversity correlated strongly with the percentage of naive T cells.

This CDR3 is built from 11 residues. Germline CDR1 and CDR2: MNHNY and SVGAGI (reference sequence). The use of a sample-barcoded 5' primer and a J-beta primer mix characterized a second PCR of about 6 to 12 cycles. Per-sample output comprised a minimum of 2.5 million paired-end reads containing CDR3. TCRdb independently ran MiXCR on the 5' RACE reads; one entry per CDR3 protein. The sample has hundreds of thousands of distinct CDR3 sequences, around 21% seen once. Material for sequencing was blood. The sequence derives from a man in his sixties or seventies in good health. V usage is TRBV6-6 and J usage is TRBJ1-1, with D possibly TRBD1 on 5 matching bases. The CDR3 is CASDGGGFAFF. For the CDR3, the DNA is TGTGCGTCGGACGGCGGGGGTTTTGCTTTCTTT.